The text below deals with one T cell receptor (beta chain). Its antigen is unidentified. This sample is drawn from a study of cytomegalovirus exposure and HLA in healthy donors. General study results and limits: In a later analysis, at a false discovery rate of 0.05, approximately 16,000 TCR beta sequences were associated with HLA alleles. The authors enumerated 180 or so TCR beta chains as linked to cytomegalovirus.

The PCR was carried out with 60 Vbeta primers and 13 Jbeta primers. TCRdb keeps only in-frame clones here, not all; method: immunoSEQ multiplex PCR. The sample holds roughly 100,000 clones, approximately 11% seen once. All donors participated as healthy donors of bone marrow. V was trimmed by 5 bases and J by 5 bases, leaving 9 bases between them. There are 13 residues in the CDR3. The V gene's germline CDR1 is SGHVS and CDR2 FQNEAQ. The chain couples TRBV7-8 to TRBJ2-2; TRBD2 might be the D (5 bases). The clonotype was recovered from a man in his forties in good health and CMV-seropositive. Sequencing was carried out using PBMCs. The CDR3, as DNA: TGTGCCAGCAGCCCGAGGAGGACCGGGGAGCTGTTTTTT. Translated, it gives CASSPRRTGELFF.